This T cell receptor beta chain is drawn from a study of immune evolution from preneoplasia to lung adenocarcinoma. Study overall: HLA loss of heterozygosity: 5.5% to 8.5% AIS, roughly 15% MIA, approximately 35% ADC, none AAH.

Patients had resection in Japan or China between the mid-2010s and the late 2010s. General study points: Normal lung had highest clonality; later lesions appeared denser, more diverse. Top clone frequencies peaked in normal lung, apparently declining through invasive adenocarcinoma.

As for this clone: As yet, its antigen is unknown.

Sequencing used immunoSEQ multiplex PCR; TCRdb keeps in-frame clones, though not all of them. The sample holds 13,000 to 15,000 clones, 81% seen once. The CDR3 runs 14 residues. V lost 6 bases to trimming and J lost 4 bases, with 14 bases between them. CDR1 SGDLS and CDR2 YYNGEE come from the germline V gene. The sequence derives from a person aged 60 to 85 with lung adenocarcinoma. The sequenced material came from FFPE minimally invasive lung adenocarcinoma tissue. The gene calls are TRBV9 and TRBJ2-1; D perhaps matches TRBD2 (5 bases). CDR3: CASKPAEGYNEQFF. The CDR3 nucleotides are TGTGCCAGCAAACCCGCTGAGGGATACAATGAGCAGTTCTTC.